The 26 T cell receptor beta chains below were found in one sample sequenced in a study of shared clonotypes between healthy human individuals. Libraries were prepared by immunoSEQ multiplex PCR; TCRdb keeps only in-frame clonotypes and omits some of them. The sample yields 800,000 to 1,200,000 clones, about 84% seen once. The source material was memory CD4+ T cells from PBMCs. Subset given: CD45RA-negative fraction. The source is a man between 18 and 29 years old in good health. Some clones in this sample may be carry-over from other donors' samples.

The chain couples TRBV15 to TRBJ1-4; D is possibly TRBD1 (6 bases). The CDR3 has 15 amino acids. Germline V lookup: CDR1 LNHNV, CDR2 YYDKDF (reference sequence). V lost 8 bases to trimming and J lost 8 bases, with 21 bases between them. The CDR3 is CATRGPTGLEEKLFF. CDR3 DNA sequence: TGTGCCACCCGGGGTCCTACAGGGCTGGAGGAAAAACTGTTTTTT.

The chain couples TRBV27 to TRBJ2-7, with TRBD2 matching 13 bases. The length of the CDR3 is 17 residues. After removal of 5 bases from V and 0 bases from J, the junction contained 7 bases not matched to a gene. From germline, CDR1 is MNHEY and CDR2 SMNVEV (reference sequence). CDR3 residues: CASSATSGRFRSYEQYF. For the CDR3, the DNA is TGTGCCAGCAGTGCGACTAGCGGGAGGTTCCGCTCCTACGAGCAGTACTTC.

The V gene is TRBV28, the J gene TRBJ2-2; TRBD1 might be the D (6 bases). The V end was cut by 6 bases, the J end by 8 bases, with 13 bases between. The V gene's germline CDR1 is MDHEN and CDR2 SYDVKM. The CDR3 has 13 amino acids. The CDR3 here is CASSPQGFGELFF. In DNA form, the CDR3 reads TGTGCCAGCAGCCCTCAGGGGTTTGGGGAGCTGTTTTTT.

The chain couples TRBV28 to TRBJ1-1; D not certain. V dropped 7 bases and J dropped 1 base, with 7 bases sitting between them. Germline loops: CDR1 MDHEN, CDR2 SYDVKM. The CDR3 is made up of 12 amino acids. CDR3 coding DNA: TGTGCCAGCAACAACCAGAACACTGAAGCTTTCTTT. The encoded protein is CASNNQNTEAFF.

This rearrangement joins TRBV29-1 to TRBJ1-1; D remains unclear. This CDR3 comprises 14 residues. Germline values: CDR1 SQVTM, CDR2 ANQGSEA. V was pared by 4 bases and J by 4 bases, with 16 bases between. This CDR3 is CSVVVGPTSTEAFF. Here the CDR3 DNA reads TGCAGCGTTGTCGTAGGACCCACATCCACTGAAGCTTTCTTT.

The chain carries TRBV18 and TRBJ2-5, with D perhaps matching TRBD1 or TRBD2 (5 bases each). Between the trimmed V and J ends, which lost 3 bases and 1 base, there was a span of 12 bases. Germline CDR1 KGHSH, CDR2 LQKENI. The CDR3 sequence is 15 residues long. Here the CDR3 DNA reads TGTGCCAGCTCACCGGGACGTAATAGCCAAGAGACCCAGTACTTC. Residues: CASSPGRNSQETQYF.

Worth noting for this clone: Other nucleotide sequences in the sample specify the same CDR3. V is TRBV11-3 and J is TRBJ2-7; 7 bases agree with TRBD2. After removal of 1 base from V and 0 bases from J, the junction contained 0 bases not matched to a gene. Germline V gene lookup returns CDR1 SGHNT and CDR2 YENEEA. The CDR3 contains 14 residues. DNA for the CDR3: TGTGCCAGCAGCTTAGGCGGGAGCTCCTACGAGCAGTACTTC. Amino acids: CASSLGGSSYEQYF.

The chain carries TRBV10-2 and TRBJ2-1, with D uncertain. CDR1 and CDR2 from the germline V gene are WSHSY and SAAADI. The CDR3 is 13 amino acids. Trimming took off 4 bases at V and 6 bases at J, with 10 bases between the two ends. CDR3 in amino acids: CASSATQRNEQFF. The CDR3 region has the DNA TGCGCCAGCAGTGCAACCCAGCGCAATGAGCAGTTCTTC.

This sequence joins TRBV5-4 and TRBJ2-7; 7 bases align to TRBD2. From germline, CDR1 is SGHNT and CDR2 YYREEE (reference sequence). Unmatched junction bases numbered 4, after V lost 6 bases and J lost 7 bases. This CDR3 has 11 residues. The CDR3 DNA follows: TGTGCCAGCACCGCCGGGGGGGAGCAGTACTTC. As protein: CASTAGGEQYF. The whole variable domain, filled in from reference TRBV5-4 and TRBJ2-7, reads ETGVTQSPTHLIKTRGQQVTLRCSSQSGHNTVSWYQQALGQGPQFIFQYYREEENGRGNFPPRFSGLQFPNYSSELNVNALELDDSALYLCASTAGGEQYFGPGTRLTVT.

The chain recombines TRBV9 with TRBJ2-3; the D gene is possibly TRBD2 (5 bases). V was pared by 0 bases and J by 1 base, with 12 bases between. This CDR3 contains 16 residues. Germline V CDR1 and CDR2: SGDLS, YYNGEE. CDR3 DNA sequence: TGTGCCAGCAGCGTAGACCCGCGGGCGGGCACAGATACGCAGTATTTT. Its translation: CASSVDPRAGTDTQYF.

The DNA for the CDR3 is TGTGCCACTTCTCTCGGGACTAGTTATCACGGGGAGCTGTTTTTT. Amino acids: CATSLGTSYHGELFF. V gene TRBV6-5 combines with J gene TRBJ2-2, with 8 bases fitting TRBD2. Germline CDR1 reads MNHEY; CDR2 reads SVGAGI. The CDR3 consists of 15 residues. With 10 bases clipped from V and 7 bases from J, the junction kept 14 bases outside the gene matches.

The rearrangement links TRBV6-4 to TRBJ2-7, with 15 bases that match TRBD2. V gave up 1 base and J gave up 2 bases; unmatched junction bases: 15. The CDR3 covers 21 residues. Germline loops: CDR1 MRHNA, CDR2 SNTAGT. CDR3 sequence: CASSDWGGGTSGRKSTYEQYF. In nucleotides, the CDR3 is TGTGCCAGCAGTGACTGGGGAGGAGGGACTAGCGGGAGGAAATCCACCTACGAGCAGTACTTC.

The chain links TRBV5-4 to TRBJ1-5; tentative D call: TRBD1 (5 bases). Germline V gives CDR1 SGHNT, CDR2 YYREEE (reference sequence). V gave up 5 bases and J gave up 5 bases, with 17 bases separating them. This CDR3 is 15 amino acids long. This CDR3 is CASSLGAGRDQPQHF. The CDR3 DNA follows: TGTGCCAGCAGTCTCGGGGCGGGTAGGGATCAGCCCCAGCATTTT.

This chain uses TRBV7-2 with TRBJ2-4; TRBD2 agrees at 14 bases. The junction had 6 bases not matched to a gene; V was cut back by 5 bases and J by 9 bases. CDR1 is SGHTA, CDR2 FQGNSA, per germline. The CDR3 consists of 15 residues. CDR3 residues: CASSPGTSGSSIQYF. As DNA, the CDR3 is TGTGCCAGCAGCCCCGGGACTAGCGGGAGCAGCATTCAGTACTTC.

CDR3 coding DNA: TGTGCCATCAGTGAGTCGACAGGGAGAGACAACGTCCTGACTTTC. Residues: CAISESTGRDNVLTF. The genes are TRBV10-3 and TRBJ2-6, with TRBD1 identical over 7 bases. CDR3 size: 15 residues. V lost 0 bases, J lost 9 bases, and 5 bases stayed unmatched. Germline CDR1 and CDR2: ENHRY and SYGVKD.

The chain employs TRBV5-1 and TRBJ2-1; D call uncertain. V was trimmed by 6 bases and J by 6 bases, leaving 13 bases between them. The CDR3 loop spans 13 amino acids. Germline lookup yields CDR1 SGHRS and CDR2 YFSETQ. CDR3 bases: TGCGCCAGCAACCCCGACACCGGCAATGAGCAGTTCTTC. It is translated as CASNPDTGNEQFF.

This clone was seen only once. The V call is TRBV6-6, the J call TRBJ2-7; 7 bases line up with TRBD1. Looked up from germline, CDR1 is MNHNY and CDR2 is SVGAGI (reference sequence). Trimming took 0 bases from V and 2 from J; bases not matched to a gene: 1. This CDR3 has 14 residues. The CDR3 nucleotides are TGTGCCAGCAGTTACTCTGGGACAGCCTACGAGCAGTACTTC. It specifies CASSYSGTAYEQYF.

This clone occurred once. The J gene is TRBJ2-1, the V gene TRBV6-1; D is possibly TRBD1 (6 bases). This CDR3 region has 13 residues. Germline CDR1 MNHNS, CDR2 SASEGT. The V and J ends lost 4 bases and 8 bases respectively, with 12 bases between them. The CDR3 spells CASSGFGGYEQFF. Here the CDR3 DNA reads TGTGCCAGCAGTGGTTTTGGGGGCTATGAGCAGTTCTTC.

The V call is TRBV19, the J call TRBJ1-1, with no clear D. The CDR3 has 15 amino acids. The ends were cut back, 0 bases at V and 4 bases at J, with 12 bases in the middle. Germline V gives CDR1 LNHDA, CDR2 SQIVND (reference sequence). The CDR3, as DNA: TGTGCCAGTAGTATAGACGGCGGAGGATCCACTGAAGCTTTCTTT. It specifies CASSIDGGGSTEAFF.

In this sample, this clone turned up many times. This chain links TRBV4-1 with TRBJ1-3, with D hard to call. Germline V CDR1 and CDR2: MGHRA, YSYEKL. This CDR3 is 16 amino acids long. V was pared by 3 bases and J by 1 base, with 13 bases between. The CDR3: CASSQAGLTSGNTIYF. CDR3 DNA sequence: TGCGCCAGCAGCCAGGCCGGACTGACTTCTGGAAACACCATATATTTT.

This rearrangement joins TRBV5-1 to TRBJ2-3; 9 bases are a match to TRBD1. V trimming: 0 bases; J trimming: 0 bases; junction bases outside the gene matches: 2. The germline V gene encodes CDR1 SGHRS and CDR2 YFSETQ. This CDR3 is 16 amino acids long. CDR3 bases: TGCGCCAGCAGCTTGGTCGGGACAGGGAGCACAGATACGCAGTATTTT. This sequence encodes CASSLVGTGSTDTQYF.

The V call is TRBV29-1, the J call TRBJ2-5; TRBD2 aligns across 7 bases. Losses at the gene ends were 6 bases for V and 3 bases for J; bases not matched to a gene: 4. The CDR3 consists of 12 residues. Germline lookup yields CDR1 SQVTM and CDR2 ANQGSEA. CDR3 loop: CSVHRGEETQYF. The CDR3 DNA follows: TGCAGCGTCCACCGGGGGGAAGAGACCCAGTACTTC.

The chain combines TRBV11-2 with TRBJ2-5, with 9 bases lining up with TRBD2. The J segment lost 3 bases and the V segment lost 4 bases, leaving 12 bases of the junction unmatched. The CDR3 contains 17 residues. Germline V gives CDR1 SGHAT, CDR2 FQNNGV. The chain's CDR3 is CASSSLQTSGTEETQYF. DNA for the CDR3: TGTGCCAGCAGCTCCCTCCAGACTAGCGGAACGGAAGAGACCCAGTACTTC.

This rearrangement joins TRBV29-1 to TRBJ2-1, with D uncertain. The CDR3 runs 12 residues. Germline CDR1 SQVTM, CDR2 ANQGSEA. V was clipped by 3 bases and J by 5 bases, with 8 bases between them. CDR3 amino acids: CSVEGGNNEQFF. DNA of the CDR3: TGCAGCGTTGAGGGCGGTAACAATGAGCAGTTCTTC.

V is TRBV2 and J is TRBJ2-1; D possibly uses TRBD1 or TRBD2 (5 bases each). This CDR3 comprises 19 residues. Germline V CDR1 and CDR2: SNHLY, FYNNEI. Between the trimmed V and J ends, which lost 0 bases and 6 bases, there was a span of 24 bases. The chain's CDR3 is CASSEAMSVGTRRSNEQFF. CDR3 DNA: TGTGCCAGCAGTGAAGCGATGAGTGTTGGGACCCGAAGGAGCAATGAGCAGTTCTTC.

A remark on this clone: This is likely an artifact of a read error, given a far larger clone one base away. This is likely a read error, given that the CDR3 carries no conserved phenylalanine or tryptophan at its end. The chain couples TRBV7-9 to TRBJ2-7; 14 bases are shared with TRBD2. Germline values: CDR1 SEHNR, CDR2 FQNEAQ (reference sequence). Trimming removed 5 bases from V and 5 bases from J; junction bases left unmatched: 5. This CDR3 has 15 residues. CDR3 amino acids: CASSLGLAGAHEQYL. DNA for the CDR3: TGTGCCAGCAGCCTGGGACTAGCGGGAGCTCACGAGCAGTACCTC.